The 24 T cell receptor beta chains below all came from one sample that was sequenced in a study of blood T cell repertoires in COVID-19. Libraries were prepared by immunoSEQ multiplex PCR; TCRdb keeps only in-frame clonotypes and omits some of them. Here the sample spans 200,000 to 250,000 clones, approximately 80% being singletons. Material for sequencing was peripheral blood. The receptors were sampled from a woman older than 75 with COVID-19, enrolled during active disease.

This sequence joins TRBV19 and TRBJ1-6, with D hard to call. The CDR3 spans 16 residues. Trimming left V 3 bases short and J 9 bases short, with 18 bases between. From germline, CDR1 is LNHDA and CDR2 SQIVND (reference sequence). The chain's CDR3 is CASSIRGSGGSSPLHF. In DNA, the CDR3 is TGTGCCAGTAGTATCCGGGGATCTGGCGGTAGTTCACCCCTCCACTTT.

The rearrangement joins TRBV5-6 to TRBJ2-5; a weak D match, TRBD2 (6 bases). The ends were cut back, 4 bases at V and 3 bases at J, with 10 bases in the middle. The CDR3 is 13 amino acids. Germline-derived CDR1 and CDR2 are SGHDT and YYEEEE. Written as DNA, the CDR3 is TGTGCCAGCAGCAAGGGACTGAAAGAGACCCAGTACTTC. This gives the protein CASSKGLKETQYF.

The chain recombines TRBV21-1 with TRBJ2-2; the D segment call TRBD1 is taken from the table without a DNA check. TRBV21-1 is noted as a pseudogene. The CDR3 spans 17 residues. This CDR3 reads CASSPNTGTGYTGELFF. CDR3 bases: TGTGCCAGCAGCCCAAACACCGGGACAGGGTACACCGGGGAGCTGTTTTTT.

The chain uses TRBV3-1 (or the pseudogene TRBV3-2) and TRBJ2-3, with 9 bases lining up with TRBD2. There are 16 residues in the CDR3. Germline lookup yields CDR1 LGHDT and CDR2 YNNKEL (reference sequence). V was clipped by 1 base and J by 6 bases; unmatched bases: 8. CDR3 bases: TGTGCCAGCAGCCAAGGACTAGCGGCCGTGGGGGATACGCAGTATTTT. This encodes CASSQGLAAVGDTQYF.

The CDR3 nucleotides are TGTGCCAGCAGTATACAGGCTAACTATGGCTACACCTTC. Protein product: CASSIQANYGYTF. The chain recombines TRBV9 with TRBJ1-2; perhaps TRBD1 as D (5 bases). Between the trimmed V and J ends, which lost 5 bases and 0 bases, there was a span of 8 bases. CDR1 SGDLS and CDR2 YYNGEE come from the germline V gene. This CDR3 has 13 residues.

The chain recombines TRBV5-8 with TRBJ1-2, with TRBD1 matching over 8 bases. Unmatched junction bases numbered 8, after V lost 5 bases and J lost 5 bases. The germline CDR1 and CDR2 sequences are SGHTS and YDEGEE. This CDR3 region has 14 residues. CDR3 in amino acids: CASSYGQGSYGYTF. For the CDR3, the DNA is TGTGCCAGCAGTTACGGACAGGGTTCGTATGGCTACACCTTC.

CDR3 loop: CASSYTGQEDQPQHF. The CDR3 DNA reads TGTGCCAGCAGTTACACAGGACAGGAGGACCAGCCCCAGCATTTT. The chain uses TRBV6-5 and TRBJ1-5; the match to TRBD1 covers 7 bases. Germline CDR1 reads MNHEY; CDR2 reads SVGAGI. The CDR3 spans 15 residues. V shed 2 bases, J shed 7 bases, and the junction held 8 bases outside the gene matches.

J is TRBJ1-2 and V is TRBV4-2; a weak D match, TRBD1 (5 bases). The germline V gene has CDR1 LGHNA and CDR2 YNFKEQ. V shed 0 bases and J shed 4 bases, with 18 bases lying between them. CDR3 length: 17 residues. CDR3 DNA: TGTGCCAGCAGCCAAGAGCCAGGGCAGGATATATCCTATGGCTACACCTTC. Protein product: CASSQEPGQDISYGYTF.

CDR3: CASSGVFGLGEQFF. CDR3 bases: TGTGCCAGCAGCGGGGTCTTTGGCTTAGGTGAGCAGTTCTTC. The genes are TRBV2 and TRBJ2-1; maybe TRBD2 (5 bases). The CDR3 extends over 14 amino acids. Germline CDR1 is SNHLY and CDR2 is FYNNEI. Trimming shortened V by 6 bases and J by 9 bases, and 18 bases separated the two germline ends.

DNA for the CDR3: TGTGCCAGCAGCAGGGACAGGGCCAACACCGGGGAGCTGTTTTTT. Translated, it gives CASSRDRANTGELFF. V and J are TRBV5-4 and TRBJ2-2; 9 bases fit TRBD1. This CDR3 is 15 amino acids long. CDR1 is SGHNT and CDR2 is YYREEE in the germline V gene (reference sequence). V lost 4 bases and J lost 2; bases outside the gene matches: 3.

The CDR3: CASRQGGYGYTF. The CDR3 DNA sequence: TGTGCCAGCCGCCAGGGGGGCTATGGCTACACCTTC. The chain carries TRBV2 and TRBJ1-2; 7 bases are shared with TRBD1. Germline values: CDR1 SNHLY, CDR2 FYNNEI. J gave up 4 bases and V 8 bases, and 4 bases lay outside the gene matches. CDR3 length: 12 amino acids. Based on the CDR3 plus reference TRBV2 and TRBJ1-2, the full variable domain is EPEVTQTPSHQVTQMGQEVILRCVPISNHLYFYWYRQILGQKVEFLVSFYNNEISEKSEIFDDQFSVERPDGSNFTLKIRSTKLEDSAMYFCASRQGGYGYTFGSGTRLTVV.

The J gene is TRBJ2-7, the V gene TRBV5-1, with 10 nucleotides matching TRBD1. The CDR3 is made up of 16 amino acids. Per the germline V gene, CDR1 is SGHRS and CDR2 is YFSETQ. After removal of 0 bases from V and 4 bases from J, the junction contained 7 bases not matched to a gene. The CDR3 spells CASSLVQTGGAYEQYF. The CDR3 nucleotides are TGCGCCAGCAGCTTGGTCCAGACAGGGGGCGCGTACGAGCAGTACTTC.

There are a few counts of this clone. The chain joins TRBV3-1 (or the pseudogene TRBV3-2) to TRBJ1-1; TRBD1 aligns across 8 bases. J lost 0 bases, V lost 4 bases, and 4 bases had no gene match. CDR3 length equals 15 residues. The V gene's germline CDR1 is LGHDT and CDR2 YNNKEL (reference sequence). The CDR3 sequence: CASSPGTGMNTEAFF. The DNA for the CDR3 is TGTGCCAGCAGCCCAGGGACAGGCATGAACACTGAAGCTTTCTTT.

The chain links TRBV7-2 to TRBJ2-2; maybe TRBD2 (6 bases). The V gene lost 5 bases and the J gene lost 1 base, with 11 bases spanning the gap. In germline, CDR1 is SGHTA, CDR2 FQGNSA. There are 15 residues in the CDR3. For the CDR3, the DNA is TGTGCCAGCAGCCAGGGACTCGTGAACACCGGGGAGCTGTTTTTT. This gives the protein CASSQGLVNTGELFF.

For this clone: The sample holds other DNA sequences that translate to the same CDR3. The chain joins TRBV3-1 (or the pseudogene TRBV3-2) to TRBJ2-3, with TRBD2 matching over 9 bases. The CDR3 runs 13 residues. Per the germline V gene, CDR1 is LGHDT and CDR2 is YNNKEL (reference sequence). J lost 6 bases, V lost 4 bases, and 2 bases had no gene match. For the CDR3, the DNA is TGTGCCAGCAGCCTGCGGGGGGGGGATACGCAGTATTTT. Protein: CASSLRGGDTQYF.

The V and J genes are TRBV4-2 and TRBJ2-2, with a weak D call TRBD2 (6 bases). CDR3 length: 15 residues. With 3 bases removed from V and 7 bases from J, the gap between germline ends came to 15 bases. Germline CDR1 reads LGHNA; CDR2 reads YNFKEQ. The CDR3 is CASSHPQEDYGELFF. Here the CDR3 DNA reads TGTGCCAGCAGCCACCCTCAAGAGGACTACGGGGAGCTGTTTTTT.

This chain connects TRBV6-1 to TRBJ2-1; perhaps TRBD1 as D (5 bases). The CDR3 contains 15 residues. Germline V gene lookup returns CDR1 MNHNS and CDR2 SASEGT. V was shortened by 3 bases and J by 4 bases, with 13 bases between the two germline ends. The CDR3 region has the DNA TGTGCCAGCAGTGACGGACACCCACAATACAATGAGCAGTTCTTC. This gives the protein CASSDGHPQYNEQFF.

V usage is TRBV5-1 and J usage is TRBJ1-3; 7 nucleotides agree with TRBD1. The CDR3 covers 14 residues. Trimming at V came to 6 bases and at J to 0 bases, leaving 3 bases not matched to a gene. Germline-derived CDR1 and CDR2 are SGHRS and YFSETQ. The CDR3 DNA reads as TGCGCCAGCACCGACAGGGTCTCTGGAAACACCATATATTTT. Translating gives CASTDRVSGNTIYF.

This chain joins TRBV20-1 and TRBJ1-2; 8 nucleotides match TRBD1. Trimming removed 6 bases from V and 7 bases from J; junction bases left unmatched: 4. The CDR3 consists of 11 residues. CDR1 and CDR2 from the germline V gene are DFQATT and SNEGSKA (reference sequence). Written as DNA, the CDR3 is TGCAGTGCCGGGGGGACAGGTGGCTACACCTTC. This gives the protein CSAGGTGGYTF.

This chain links TRBV5-4 with TRBJ1-4; a weak D match, TRBD1 (6 bases). The germline V gene has CDR1 SGHNT and CDR2 YYREEE (reference sequence). The CDR3 runs to 16 residues. V was clipped by 2 bases and J by 12 bases, with 23 bases between them. In DNA, the CDR3 is TGTGCCAGCAGCTTTGCCAAGACAGGCAGCTCGGACGAACTGTTTTTT. It specifies CASSFAKTGSSDELFF.

The rearrangement joins TRBV28 to TRBJ2-1, with TRBD2 identical over 7 bases. Germline V gene lookup returns CDR1 MDHEN and CDR2 SYDVKM. The junction had 13 bases not matched to a gene; V was cut back by 8 bases and J by 6 bases. The CDR3 is 15 amino acids. CDR3 sequence (DNA): TGTGCCAGCGTTATGGCGGGAGTGAGGTTCAATGAGCAGTTCTTC. It codes for CASVMAGVRFNEQFF.

The chain joins TRBV4-2 to TRBJ1-1; D possibly corresponds to TRBD1 (6 bases). The V end lost 4 bases, the J end lost 5 bases, and 11 bases lay between the germline ends. The germline gives CDR1 LGHNA, CDR2 YNFKEQ. CDR3 length: 13 amino acids. The CDR3, as DNA: TGTGCCAGCAGCCCGTCAGGGGCAACTGAAGCTTTCTTT. Protein product: CASSPSGATEAFF.

This clone has just a few counts. V is TRBV2 and J is TRBJ1-5; 10 bases align to TRBD1. The ends lost 1 base at V and 7 bases at J; junction bases unmatched: 4. CDR3 length: 15 amino acids. The germline CDR1 and CDR2 sequences are SNHLY and FYNNEI. The CDR3 region is CASSEEGTGAQPQHF. The DNA of the CDR3 is TGTGCCAGCAGTGAAGAGGGGACAGGGGCCCAGCCCCAGCATTTT.

This rearrangement joins TRBV5-1 to TRBJ2-7; 8 positions agree with TRBD1. CDR3 length equals 21 residues. V gave up 4 bases and J gave up 5 bases; unmatched junction bases: 29. Germline assignment: CDR1 SGHRS and CDR2 YFSETQ. The CDR3 nucleotides are TGCGCCAGCAGCCCCGGACTTCGGACAGGGATCTCGCTTCGCTTAGGGAACGAGCAGTACTTC. Its protein is CASSPGLRTGISLRLGNEQYF.